The 11 T cell receptor beta chains reported below all come from one sample, sequenced in a study of technical replicates of blood from a handful of donors. Data came from immunoSEQ multiplex PCR; TCRdb stores just in-frame clones and leaves some out. The sample comprises tens of thousands of clones, roughly 96% of which are singletons, and just over 0.3% rests with the top ten. The sample taken for sequencing was T cells isolated from PBMCs. The source of these receptors is a human donor in good health.

CDR3 loop: CASSLEGGDGLDYGYTF. In DNA form, the CDR3 reads TGTGCCAGCAGTTTGGAAGGGGGAGATGGCCTGGACTATGGCTACACCTTC. The chain employs TRBV28 and TRBJ1-2, with D possibly matching TRBD1 (6 bases). This CDR3 spans 17 amino acids. Germline CDR1 MDHEN, CDR2 SYDVKM. V lost 3 bases and J 3 bases, leaving 20 bases between the germline ends.

V usage is TRBV29-1 and J usage is TRBJ1-5, with 8 bases identical to TRBD1. The V segment lost 5 bases and the J segment 2 bases; nucleotides outside the gene matches: 2. CDR1 is SQVTM, CDR2 ANQGSEA, per germline. CDR3 length: 13 residues. This chain's CDR3 is CSVMDRGNQPQHF. The CDR3 DNA is TGCAGCGTTATGGACAGGGGCAATCAGCCCCAGCATTTT.

The chain couples TRBV27 to TRBJ2-1, with 10 bases identical to TRBD1. V shed 2 bases and J 10 bases; nucleotides not matched to a gene: 5. The length of the CDR3 is 14 residues. The V gene's germline CDR1 is MNHEY and CDR2 SMNVEV (reference sequence). CDR3 in DNA: TGTGCCAGCAGTTTAAGACAGGGGGCGGGGGAGCAGTTCTTC. Its protein is CASSLRQGAGEQFF.

J is TRBJ2-1 and V is TRBV6-5, with a tentative D call TRBD1 (6 bases). Trimming shortened V by 2 bases and J by 0 bases, and 8 bases separated the two germline ends. Germline V CDR1 and CDR2: MNHEY, SVGAGI. This CDR3 contains 15 residues. The CDR3 sequence: CASSYQGSSYNEQFF. CDR3 in DNA: TGTGCCAGCAGTTACCAGGGGAGCTCCTACAATGAGCAGTTCTTC.

This clone is a singleton in its sample. Distinct nucleotide sequences in the sample also encode this CDR3. This sequence joins TRBV11-2 and TRBJ2-1, with 8 positions matching TRBD2. CDR1 and CDR2 from the germline V gene are SGHAT and FQNNGV. The CDR3 covers 14 residues. V shed 1 base, J shed 7 bases, and the junction held 3 bases outside the gene matches. This CDR3 is CASSLAGGGNEQFF. CDR3 coding DNA: TGTGCCAGCAGCTTAGCGGGAGGGGGTAATGAGCAGTTCTTC.

V usage is TRBV28 and J usage is TRBJ2-1, with 11 bases fitting TRBD2. The ends lost 4 bases at V and 6 bases at J; junction bases unmatched: 5. Germline-derived CDR1 and CDR2 are MDHEN and SYDVKM. CDR3 length: 15 residues. CDR3 residues: CASSWLAGGTNEQFF. CDR3 coding DNA: TGTGCCAGCAGTTGGTTAGCGGGAGGGACCAATGAGCAGTTCTTC.

The genes are TRBV7-3 and TRBJ2-5; tentatively, D is TRBD2 (5 bases). This CDR3 is 15 amino acids long. Per germline, CDR1 SGHTA and CDR2 FQGTGA. V lost 0 bases, J lost 2 bases, and 10 bases lay in between. The CDR3: CASSLTNSAQETQYF. The CDR3 DNA reads as TGTGCCAGCAGCTTAACGAATAGCGCTCAAGAGACCCAGTACTTC.

V usage is TRBV4-3 and J usage is TRBJ2-7; D is perhaps TRBD1 (6 bases). CDR3 length: 11 amino acids. Germline loops: CDR1 LGHNA, CDR2 YSLEER. The CDR3 sequence: CPSTGPYEQYF. The CDR3 nucleotides are TGCCCATCGACAGGTCCCTACGAGCAGTACTTC.

The chain is built from TRBV28 and TRBJ2-5, with 8 bases identical to TRBD1. V was clipped by 5 bases and J by 4 bases; unmatched bases: 9. From germline, CDR1 is MDHEN and CDR2 SYDVKM. The CDR3 has 15 residues. The CDR3 loop is CASSLFGQGIETQYF. The CDR3 region has the DNA TGTGCCAGCAGTCTCTTCGGACAGGGAATAGAGACCCAGTACTTC. Using reference TRBV28 and TRBJ2-5 for the parts outside the CDR3, the full variable domain is DVKVTQSSRYLVKRTGEKVFLECVQDMDHENMFWYRQDPGLGLRLIYFSYDVKMKEKGDIPEGYSVSREKKERFSLILESASTNQTSMYLCASSLFGQGIETQYFGPGTRLLVL.

The chain couples TRBV6-5 to TRBJ2-7; D possibly corresponds to TRBD2 (6 bases). The CDR3 is made up of 13 amino acids. Trimming took off 4 bases at V and 5 bases at J, with 12 bases between the two ends. Germline-derived CDR1 and CDR2 are MNHEY and SVGAGI. The CDR3 loop reads CASSSVTSHEQYF. CDR3 DNA: TGTGCCAGCAGTTCCGTGACTAGTCACGAGCAGTACTTC.

The genes are TRBV29-1 and TRBJ2-1; 8 bases align to TRBD2. There are 14 residues in the CDR3. V was clipped by 4 bases and J by 9 bases; unmatched bases: 11. CDR1 and CDR2 (germline): SQVTM, ANQGSEA. CDR3 loop: CSVVLLAGLIEQFF. CDR3 sequence (DNA): TGCAGCGTTGTACTCCTAGCGGGCCTCATTGAGCAGTTCTTC.